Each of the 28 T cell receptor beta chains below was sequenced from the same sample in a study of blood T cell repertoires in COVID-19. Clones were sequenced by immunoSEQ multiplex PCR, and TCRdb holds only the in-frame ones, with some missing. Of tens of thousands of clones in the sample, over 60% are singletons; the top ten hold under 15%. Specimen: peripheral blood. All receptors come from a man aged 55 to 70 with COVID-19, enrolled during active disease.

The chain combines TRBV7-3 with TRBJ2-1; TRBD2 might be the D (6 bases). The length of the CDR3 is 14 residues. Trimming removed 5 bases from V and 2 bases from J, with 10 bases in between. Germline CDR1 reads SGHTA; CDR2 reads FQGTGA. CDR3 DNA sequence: TGTGCCAGCAGCCCCGGGACTGCCTACAATGAGCAGTTCTTC. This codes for CASSPGTAYNEQFF.

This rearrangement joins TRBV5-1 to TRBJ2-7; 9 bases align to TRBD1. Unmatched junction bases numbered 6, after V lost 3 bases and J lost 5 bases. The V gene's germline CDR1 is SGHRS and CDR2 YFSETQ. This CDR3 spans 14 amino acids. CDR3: CASSSGQGWDEQYF. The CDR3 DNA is TGCGCCAGCAGCTCTGGACAGGGGTGGGACGAGCAGTACTTC.

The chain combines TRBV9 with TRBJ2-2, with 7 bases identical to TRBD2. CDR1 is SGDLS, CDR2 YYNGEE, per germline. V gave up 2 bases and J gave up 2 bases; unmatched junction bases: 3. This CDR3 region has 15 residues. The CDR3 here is CASSVGTTNTGELFF. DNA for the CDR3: TGTGCCAGCAGCGTCGGGACTACTAACACCGGGGAGCTGTTTTTT.

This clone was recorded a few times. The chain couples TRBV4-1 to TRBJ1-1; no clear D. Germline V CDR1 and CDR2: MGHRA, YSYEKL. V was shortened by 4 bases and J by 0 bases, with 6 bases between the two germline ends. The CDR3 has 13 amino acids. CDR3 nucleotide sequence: TGCGCCAGCAGCCTAAGCTTGAACACTGAAGCTTTCTTT. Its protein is CASSLSLNTEAFF.

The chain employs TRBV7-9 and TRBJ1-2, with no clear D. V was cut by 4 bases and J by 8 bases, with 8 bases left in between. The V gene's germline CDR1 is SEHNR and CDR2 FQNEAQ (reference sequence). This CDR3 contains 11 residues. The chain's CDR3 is CASSSTRGYTF. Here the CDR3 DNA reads TGTGCCAGCAGCTCGACGCGGGGCTACACCTTC.

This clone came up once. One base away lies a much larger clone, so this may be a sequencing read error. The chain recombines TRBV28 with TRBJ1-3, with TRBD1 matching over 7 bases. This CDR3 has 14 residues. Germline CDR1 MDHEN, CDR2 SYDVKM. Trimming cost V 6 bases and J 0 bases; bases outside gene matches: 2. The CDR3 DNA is TGTGCCAGCAGCTGGGACAGCTCTGGAAACACCATATATTTT. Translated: CASSWDSSGNTIYF. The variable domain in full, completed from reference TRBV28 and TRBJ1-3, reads DVKVTQSSRYLVKRTGEKVFLECVQDMDHENMFWYRQDPGLGLRLIYFSYDVKMKEKGDIPEGYSVSREKKERFSLILESASTNQTSMYLCASSWDSSGNTIYFGEGSWLTVV.

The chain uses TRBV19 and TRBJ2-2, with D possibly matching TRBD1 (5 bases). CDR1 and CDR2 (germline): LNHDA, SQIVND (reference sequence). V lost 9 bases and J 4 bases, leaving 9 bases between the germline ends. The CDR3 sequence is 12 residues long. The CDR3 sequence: CASHRFTGELFF. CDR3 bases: TGTGCCAGCCACAGGTTCACCGGGGAGCTGTTTTTT. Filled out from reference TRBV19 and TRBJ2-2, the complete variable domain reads DGGITQSPKYLFRKEGQNVTLSCEQNLNHDAMYWYRQDPGQGLRLIYYSQIVNDFQKGDIAEGYSVSREKKESFPLTVTSAQKNPTAFYLCASHRFTGELFFGEGSRLTVL.

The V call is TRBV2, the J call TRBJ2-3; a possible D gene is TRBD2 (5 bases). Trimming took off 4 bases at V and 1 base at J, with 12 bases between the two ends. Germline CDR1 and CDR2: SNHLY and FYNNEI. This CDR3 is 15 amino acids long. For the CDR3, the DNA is TGTGCCAGCAGTGGTCCGCAGCGGCGCACAGATACGCAGTATTTT. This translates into CASSGPQRRTDTQYF. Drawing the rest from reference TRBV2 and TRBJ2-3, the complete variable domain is EPEVTQTPSHQVTQMGQEVILRCVPISNHLYFYWYRQILGQKVEFLVSFYNNEISEKSEIFDDQFSVERPDGSNFTLKIRSTKLEDSAMYFCASSGPQRRTDTQYFGPGTRLTVL.

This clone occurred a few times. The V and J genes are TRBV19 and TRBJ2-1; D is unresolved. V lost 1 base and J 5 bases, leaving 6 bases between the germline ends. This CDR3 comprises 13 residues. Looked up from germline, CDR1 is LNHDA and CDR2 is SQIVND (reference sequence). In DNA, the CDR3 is TGTGCCAGTAGTATAGCGGCGGACAATGAGCAGTTCTTC. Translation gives CASSIAADNEQFF. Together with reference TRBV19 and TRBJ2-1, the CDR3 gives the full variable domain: DGGITQSPKYLFRKEGQNVTLSCEQNLNHDAMYWYRQDPGQGLRLIYYSQIVNDFQKGDIAEGYSVSREKKESFPLTVTSAQKNPTAFYLCASSIAADNEQFFGPGTRLTVL.

The chain's CDR3 is CASSQSRNQPQHF. The CDR3 nucleotides are TGTGCCAGCAGCCAATCGAGGAATCAGCCCCAGCATTTT. This chain connects TRBV16 to TRBJ1-5, with no clear D. V lost 0 bases and J 4 bases, leaving 4 bases between the germline ends. Per germline, CDR1 KGHSY and CDR2 FQNENV. The CDR3 loop spans 13 amino acids.

The CDR3 sequence is CASSYTSGSGYEQYF. In DNA, the CDR3 is TGTGCCAGCAGCTACACTAGCGGGAGTGGGTACGAGCAGTACTTC. J is TRBJ2-7 and V is TRBV5-4, with 11 nucleotides matching TRBD2. CDR1 is SGHNT and CDR2 is YYREEE in the germline V gene (reference sequence). V lost 3 bases to trimming and J lost 4 bases; unmatched junction nucleotides: 6. The CDR3 is made up of 15 amino acids. The entire variable domain, with the rest obtained from reference TRBV5-4 and TRBJ2-7, is as follows: ETGVTQSPTHLIKTRGQQVTLRCSSQSGHNTVSWYQQALGQGPQFIFQYYREEENGRGNFPPRFSGLQFPNYSSELNVNALELDDSALYLCASSYTSGSGYEQYFGPGTRLTVT.

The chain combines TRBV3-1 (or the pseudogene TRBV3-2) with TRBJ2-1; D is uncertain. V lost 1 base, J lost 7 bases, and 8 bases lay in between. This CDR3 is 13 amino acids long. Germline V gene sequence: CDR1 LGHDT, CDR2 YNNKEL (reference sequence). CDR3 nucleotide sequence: TGTGCCAGCAGCCAAGGGGCTCGTAATGAGCAGTTCTTC. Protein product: CASSQGARNEQFF.

In DNA form, the CDR3 reads TGTGCCAGCAGCTTCTACAGGGCTGCTGGGGCCAACGTCCTGACTTTC. It encodes CASSFYRAAGANVLTF. The chain carries TRBV7-2 and TRBJ2-6; D perhaps matches TRBD1 (6 bases). Germline V gene lookup returns CDR1 SGHTA and CDR2 FQGNSA. V was trimmed by 3 bases and J by 2 bases, leaving 11 bases between them. The CDR3 covers 16 residues.

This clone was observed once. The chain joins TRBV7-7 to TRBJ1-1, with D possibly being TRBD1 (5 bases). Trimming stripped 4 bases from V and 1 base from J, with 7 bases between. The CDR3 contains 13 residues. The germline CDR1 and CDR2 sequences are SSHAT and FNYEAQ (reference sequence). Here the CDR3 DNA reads TGTGCCAGCAGCTCCGACAGGAACACTGAAGCTTTCTTT. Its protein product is CASSSDRNTEAFF.

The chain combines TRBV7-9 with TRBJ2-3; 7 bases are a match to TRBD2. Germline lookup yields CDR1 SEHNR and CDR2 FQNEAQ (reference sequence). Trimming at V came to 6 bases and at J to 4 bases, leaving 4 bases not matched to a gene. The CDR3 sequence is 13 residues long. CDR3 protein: CASSQSGADTQYF. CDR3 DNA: TGTGCCAGCAGTCAAAGCGGGGCAGATACGCAGTATTTT.

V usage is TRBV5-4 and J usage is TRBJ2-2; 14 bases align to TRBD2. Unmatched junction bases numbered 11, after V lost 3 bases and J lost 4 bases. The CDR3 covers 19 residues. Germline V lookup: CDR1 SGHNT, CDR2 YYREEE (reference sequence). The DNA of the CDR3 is TGTGCCAGCAGCTCCGGGACTAGCGGGGGCTCACAGGGCACCGGGGAGCTGTTTTTT. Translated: CASSSGTSGGSQGTGELFF.

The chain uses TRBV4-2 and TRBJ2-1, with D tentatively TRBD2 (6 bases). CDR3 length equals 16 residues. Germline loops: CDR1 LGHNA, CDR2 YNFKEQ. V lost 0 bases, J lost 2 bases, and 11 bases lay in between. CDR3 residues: CASSQDSGDPYNEQFF. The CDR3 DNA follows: TGTGCCAGCAGCCAAGATTCGGGGGACCCCTACAATGAGCAGTTCTTC.

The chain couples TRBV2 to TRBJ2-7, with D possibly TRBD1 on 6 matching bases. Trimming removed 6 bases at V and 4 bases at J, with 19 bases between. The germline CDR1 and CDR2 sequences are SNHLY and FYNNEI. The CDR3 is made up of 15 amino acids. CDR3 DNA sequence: TGTGCCAGCAGCGACCTGGTGGGGACATGGTACGAGCAGTACTTC. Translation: CASSDLVGTWYEQYF.

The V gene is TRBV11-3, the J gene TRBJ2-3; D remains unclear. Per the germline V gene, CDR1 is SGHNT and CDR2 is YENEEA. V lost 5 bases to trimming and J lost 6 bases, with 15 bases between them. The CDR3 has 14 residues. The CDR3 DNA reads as TGTGCCAGCAGCCCGACCCTAGGTATGGATACGCAGTATTTT. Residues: CASSPTLGMDTQYF.

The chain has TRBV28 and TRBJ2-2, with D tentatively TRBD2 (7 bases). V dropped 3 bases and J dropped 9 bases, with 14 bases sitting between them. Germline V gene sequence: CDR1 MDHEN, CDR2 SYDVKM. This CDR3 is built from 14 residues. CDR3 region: CASSFEGGQRELFF. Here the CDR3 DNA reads TGTGCCAGCAGTTTTGAGGGGGGGCAACGGGAGCTGTTTTTT.

DNA for the CDR3: TGTGCCAGCAGTGAAGATTTGGGGCTAGCGGGGGAGCAGTTCTTC. Its translation: CASSEDLGLAGEQFF. V gene TRBV2 combines with J gene TRBJ2-1; 9 bases are a match to TRBD2. The junction had 8 bases not matched to a gene; V was cut back by 1 base and J by 10 bases. CDR1 and CDR2 from the germline V gene are SNHLY and FYNNEI. This CDR3 spans 15 amino acids.

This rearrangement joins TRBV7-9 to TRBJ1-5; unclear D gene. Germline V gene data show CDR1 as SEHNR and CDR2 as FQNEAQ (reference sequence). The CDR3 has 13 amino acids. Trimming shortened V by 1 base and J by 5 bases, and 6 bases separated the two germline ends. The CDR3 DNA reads TGTGCCAGCAGCTTAGGTAGAGATCAGCCCCAGCATTTT. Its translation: CASSLGRDQPQHF.

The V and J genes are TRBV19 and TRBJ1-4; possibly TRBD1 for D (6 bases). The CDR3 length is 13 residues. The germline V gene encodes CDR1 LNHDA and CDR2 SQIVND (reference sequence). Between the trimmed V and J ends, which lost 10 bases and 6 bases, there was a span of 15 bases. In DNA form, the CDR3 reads TGTGCCACCAGAGGGGGTTTAGATGAAAAACTGTTTTTT. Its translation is CATRGGLDEKLFF.

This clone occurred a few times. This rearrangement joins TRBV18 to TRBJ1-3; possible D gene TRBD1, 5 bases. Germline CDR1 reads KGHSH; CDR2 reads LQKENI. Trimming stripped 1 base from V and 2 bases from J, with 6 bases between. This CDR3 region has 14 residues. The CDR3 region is CASSPQGTGNTIYF. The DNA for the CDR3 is TGTGCCAGCTCACCACAGGGGACTGGAAACACCATATATTTT.

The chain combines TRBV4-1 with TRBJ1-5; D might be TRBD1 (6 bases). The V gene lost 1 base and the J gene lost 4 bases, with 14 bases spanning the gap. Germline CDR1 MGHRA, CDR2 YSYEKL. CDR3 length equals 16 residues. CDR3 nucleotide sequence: TGCGCCAGCAGCCAAGCCTCCGGACAGATAAATCAGCCCCAGCATTTT. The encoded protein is CASSQASGQINQPQHF.

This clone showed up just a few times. For the CDR3, the DNA is TGTGCCAGTAGTACCCGGTCCGGGGCCAACGTCCTGACTTTC. Amino acids: CASSTRSGANVLTF. The gene calls are TRBV19 and TRBJ2-6; D unresolved. Germline V gene sequence: CDR1 LNHDA, CDR2 SQIVND (reference sequence). V was clipped by 4 bases and J by 4 bases, with 8 bases between them. The CDR3 is made up of 14 amino acids.

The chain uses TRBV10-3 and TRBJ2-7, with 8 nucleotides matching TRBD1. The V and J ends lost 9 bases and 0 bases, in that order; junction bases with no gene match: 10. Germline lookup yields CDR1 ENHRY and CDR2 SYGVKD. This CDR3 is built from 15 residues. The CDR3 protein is CAIQSDGQGSYEQYF. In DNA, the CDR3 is TGTGCCATTCAGTCGGACGGACAGGGCTCCTACGAGCAGTACTTC.

The CDR3 is CASSPLAGGYNEQFF. The CDR3, as DNA: TGTGCAAGCTCTCCCCTAGCGGGAGGCTACAATGAGCAGTTCTTC. The V call is TRBV7-3, the J call TRBJ2-1, with 11 bases that match TRBD2. Per the germline V gene, CDR1 is SGHTA and CDR2 is FQGTGA. CDR3 length: 15 residues.